The clone carrying this TCR beta chain was detected only a few times. Antigen: not known. The source of the sample is a study of post-analysis software for immune sequencing data. Study at large: Patients had relapsing-remitting, secondary progressive or progressive-relapsing multiple sclerosis; some lacked subtype. General study findings and limits: TRBV5-6, TRBV5-1 and TRBV20-1 were among five TRBV segments more frequent in patients than controls. Diversity measured as normalized Chao1 was significantly lower in multiple sclerosis patients than in controls.

The CDR3 is made up of 14 amino acids. Germline CDR1 KGHSH, CDR2 LQKENI. Deletions cut 2 bases from V and 9 bases from J, with 14 bases between. Unique molecular identifiers were built into the TCR beta cDNA libraries. Hundreds of thousands of cDNA molecules came from roughly 1 to 10 million T cells. From the PCR reads, TCRdb called clonotypes with MiXCR, one entry per CDR3 protein. The sample has hundreds of thousands of distinct CDR3 sequences; about a third are singletons. This clonotype was obtained from a girl under 18 with multiple sclerosis. The chain employs TRBV18 and TRBJ2-1; no reliable D call. Source material: blood. Written as DNA, the CDR3 is TGTGCCAGCTCACCATCGGACCTGCCCGGTGAGCAGTTCTTC. Protein: CASSPSDLPGEQFF.